This TCR beta chain derives from a study of CD8+ T cells in alopecia areata. Turning to the study itself: Tofacitinib administration to treated patients was oral, at 5 to 10 mg twice daily.

V lost 5 bases, J lost 7 bases, and 11 bases lay in between. This CDR3 is 13 amino acids long. In germline, CDR1 is SGHTA, CDR2 FQGNSA. cDNA reverse transcribed from extracted RNA served as the sequencing template. The method was immunoSEQ multiplex PCR; TCRdb's version includes in-frame clones alone and lacks a portion of them. The data contain over 95,000 clones, less than 50% of them singletons. The sequence came from a human donor with alopecia areata. The chain uses TRBV7-2 and TRBJ2-2; tentative D call: TRBD2 (5 bases). The sequenced material came from CD4+ T cells sorted from blood. As DNA, the CDR3 is TGTGCCAGCAGCCCTCGCGGGCGCGGGGAGCTGTTTTTT. Protein product: CASSPRGRGELFF.